The next 30 T cell receptor beta chains were all read from a single sample in a study of early T cells in non-severe SARS-CoV-2 infection. From the 5' RACE reads, TCRdb called clonotypes with MiXCR, one entry per CDR3 protein. The sample lists about 30,000 distinct CDR3 sequences; roughly 5.2% were seen once. Input material: whole blood. The source is an adult who was a healthcare worker with PCR-confirmed SARS-CoV-2 infection or an uninfected control (not recorded which).

This clonotype was counted ten times or more. The rearrangement joins TRBV20-1 to TRBJ1-2; TRBD1 aligns across 7 bases. This CDR3 region has 15 residues. The V gene end was trimmed by 5 bases and the J gene end by 8 bases; junction bases not matched to a gene: 17. The germline V gene encodes CDR1 DFQATT and CDR2 SNEGSKA (reference sequence). This chain's CDR3 is CSAHSPGQRYGGYTF. In DNA form, the CDR3 reads TGCAGTGCTCACTCCCCGGGACAGAGATATGGAGGCTACACCTTC.

This clonotype appeared many times. The rearrangement joins TRBV7-6 to TRBJ2-7, with a weak D call TRBD2 (5 bases). The CDR3 covers 15 residues. The V end was cut by 1 base, the J end by 1 base, with 11 bases between. The germline gives CDR1 SGHVS, CDR2 FNYEAQ. In DNA, the CDR3 is TGTGCCAGCAGCTTAGGCGGGTGGGGTTCCTACGAGCAGTACTTC. Residues: CASSLGGWGSYEQYF.

This clonotype came up a few times. The rearrangement links TRBV28 to TRBJ2-3; 7 nucleotides line up with TRBD1. Germline CDR1 reads MDHEN; CDR2 reads SYDVKM. V gave up 5 bases and J gave up 2 bases; unmatched junction bases: 10. This CDR3 spans 16 amino acids. The CDR3 nucleotides are TGTGCCAGCAGTATCAGGACAGGACCCACCACAGATACGCAGTATTTT. This codes for CASSIRTGPTTDTQYF.

This clonotype was seen ten or more times. The chain links TRBV7-9 to TRBJ1-1; D possibly corresponds to TRBD1 (6 bases). CDR1 and CDR2 (germline): SEHNR, FQNEAQ (reference sequence). CDR3 length: 15 residues. V lost 2 bases to trimming and J lost 1 base, with 11 bases between them. CDR3 sequence reads: CASSLYQGSNTEAFF. The DNA of the CDR3 is TGTGCCAGCAGCTTATACCAGGGGTCGAACACTGAAGCTTTCTTT.

Ten or more counts support this clonotype. The rearrangement uses TRBV28 and TRBJ2-1; D not certain. The CDR3 is 11 residues long. The V end lost 2 bases, the J end lost 8 bases, and 4 bases lay between the germline ends. Germline V gene data show CDR1 as MDHEN and CDR2 as SYDVKM. The CDR3 sequence: CASSLVHEQFF. The CDR3, as DNA: TGTGCCAGCAGTTTAGTCCATGAGCAGTTCTTC.

A note on this clonotype: One junction end does not reproduce the germline sequence, and a read error may be involved. The chain joins TRBV11-2 to TRBJ1-2, with a tentative D call TRBD1 (5 bases). Per germline, CDR1 SGHAT and CDR2 FQNNGV. This CDR3 spans 13 amino acids. The CDR3 sequence: CASRLGAAYGYTF. CDR3 sequence (DNA): TGTGCCAGCAGGTTAGGGGCCGCCTATGGCTACACCTTC.

This clonotype appeared many times. V and J are TRBV6-4 and TRBJ2-1; D remains unclear. In germline, CDR1 is MRHNA, CDR2 SNTAGT. Trimming took off 3 bases at V and 0 bases at J, with 3 bases between the two ends. The CDR3 runs 13 residues. Written as DNA, the CDR3 is TGTGCCAGCAGTGAGAGCTCCTACAATGAGCAGTTCTTC. Protein sequence: CASSESSYNEQFF.

This clonotype was found many times. The V gene is TRBV10-2, the J gene TRBJ1-1; 7 bases are shared with TRBD1. V lost 5 bases, J lost 1 base, and 7 bases stayed unmatched. The CDR3 has 15 residues. Germline lookup yields CDR1 WSHSY and CDR2 SAAADI. CDR3 loop: CASSRQGLGNTEAFF. The CDR3 DNA sequence: TGCGCCAGCAGTAGACAGGGATTAGGGAACACTGAAGCTTTCTTT.

At least ten counts were recorded for this clonotype. This sequence joins TRBV7-6 and TRBJ2-7, with TRBD2 identical over 7 bases. The V gene's germline CDR1 is SGHVS and CDR2 FNYEAQ. The length of the CDR3 is 13 residues. V lost 4 bases and J lost 4; bases outside the gene matches: 4. CDR3 in DNA: TGTGCCAGCAGCTCAGGGACTATATACGAGCAGTACTTC. Encoded protein: CASSSGTIYEQYF.

Concerning this clonotype: A much larger clone sits a single nucleotide away, making a read error possible. The rearrangement links TRBV5-1 to TRBJ2-2; D perhaps matches TRBD2 (6 bases). CDR1 SGHRS and CDR2 YFSETQ come from the germline V gene. The CDR3 covers 13 residues. The ends were cut back, 4 bases at V and 13 bases at J, with 17 bases in the middle. CDR3: CASSPAGGLRLFF. In DNA, the CDR3 is TGCGCCAGCAGCCCGGCAGGAGGGCTTCGGCTGTTTTTT.

V is TRBV29-1 and J is TRBJ2-1; the match to TRBD2 covers 12 bases. Trimming took 3 bases from V and 6 from J; bases not matched to a gene: 6. CDR3 length equals 15 residues. From germline, CDR1 is SQVTM and CDR2 ANQGSEA. The CDR3 DNA reads TGCAGCGTTGATTTGACTAGCGGGAGCACCAATGAGCAGTTCTTC. Its protein is CSVDLTSGSTNEQFF.

Many counts were recorded for this clonotype. The chain is built from TRBV21-1 and TRBJ2-5; TRBD2, the D gene given by the table, was not confirmed from the DNA. TRBV21-1 is a known pseudogene. CDR3 length: 15 residues. CDR3 amino acids: CASSRGLAAQETQYF. The CDR3 coding sequence is TGTGCCAGCAGTAGGGGACTAGCGGCACAAGAGACCCAGTACTTC.

This clonotype came up many times. This chain links TRBV28 with TRBJ2-3; 8 positions match TRBD1. The CDR3 sequence is 14 residues long. Germline V lookup: CDR1 MDHEN, CDR2 SYDVKM. Trimming at V came to 0 bases and at J to 8 bases, leaving 4 bases not matched to a gene. CDR3 loop: CASSLWDRVGTQYF. The DNA for the CDR3 is TGTGCCAGCAGTTTATGGGACAGGGTTGGTACGCAGTATTTT.

This clonotype was observed many times. The chain joins TRBV7-9 to TRBJ1-1; maybe TRBD1 (5 bases). This CDR3 comprises 13 residues. V shed 5 bases and J shed 3 bases, with 10 bases lying between them. CDR1 is SEHNR and CDR2 is FQNEAQ in the germline V gene (reference sequence). The chain's CDR3 is CASSTQGDTEAFF. CDR3 nucleotides: TGTGCCAGCAGCACCCAAGGGGACACTGAAGCTTTCTTT.

This clonotype was seen more than once but under ten times. This chain links TRBV10-3 with TRBJ1-2, with a weak D call TRBD1 (6 bases). Germline V CDR1 and CDR2: ENHRY, SYGVKD. This CDR3 has 17 amino acids. The V and J ends lost 0 bases and 4 bases respectively, with 18 bases between them. For the CDR3, the DNA is TGTGCCATCAGTGAGTCAACAACAGGGTCGGGGTTCTATGGCTACACCTTC. Its translation is CAISESTTGSGFYGYTF.

The gene calls are TRBV6-2 or TRBV6-3 and TRBJ2-6; D unresolved. Germline V CDR1 and CDR2: MNHEY, SVGEGT. Between the trimmed V and J ends, which lost 0 bases and 0 bases, there was a span of 3 bases. The CDR3 covers 15 residues. The CDR3 region is CASSYSPSGANVLTF. In nucleotides, the CDR3 is TGTGCCAGCAGTTACTCGCCCTCTGGGGCCAACGTCCTGACTTTC.

The chain recombines TRBV6-5 with TRBJ2-1; 7 nucleotides line up with TRBD1. The CDR3 is made up of 12 amino acids. The J segment lost 14 bases and the V segment lost 5 bases, leaving 9 bases of the junction unmatched. Germline V gene lookup returns CDR1 MNHEY and CDR2 SVGAGI. The CDR3 spells CASSTTRGWEFF. Here the CDR3 DNA reads TGTGCCAGCAGTACAACCAGGGGGTGGGAGTTCTTC.

At least ten counts were recorded for this clonotype. The chain links TRBV24-1 to TRBJ1-5; 9 positions agree with TRBD1. The CDR3 length is 14 residues. Germline V gene sequence: CDR1 KGHDR, CDR2 SFDVKD. V shed 8 bases and J 6 bases; nucleotides not matched to a gene: 7. CDR3 sequence (DNA): TGTGCCACCATGGGACAGGGAGATTCTCAGCCCCAGCATTTT. Its translation is CATMGQGDSQPQHF.

The chain links TRBV29-1 to TRBJ2-7; 9 nucleotides agree with TRBD1. J gave up 5 bases and V 4 bases, and 12 bases lay outside the gene matches. This CDR3 is built from 15 residues. Germline CDR1 is SQVTM and CDR2 is ANQGSEA. CDR3 bases: TGCAGCGTTGCCCTCCGGGACAGGGTTTTAAACGAGCAGTACTTC. Residues: CSVALRDRVLNEQYF.

The table lists this clonotype with many counts. The genes are TRBV18 and TRBJ2-7; D may correspond to TRBD1 or TRBD2 (5 bases each). Trimming took off 4 bases at V and 4 bases at J, with 11 bases between the two ends. The germline V gene has CDR1 KGHSH and CDR2 LQKENI. The CDR3 has 13 residues. This CDR3 reads CASSLRDGYEQYF. In DNA, the CDR3 is TGTGCCAGCTCACTCCGGGACGGTTACGAGCAGTACTTC.

This clonotype came up many times. This rearrangement joins TRBV6-1 to TRBJ1-5; D remains ambiguous. Germline values: CDR1 MNHNS, CDR2 SASEGT. V was clipped by 2 bases and J by 7 bases, with 9 bases between them. The CDR3 length is 13 residues. The CDR3 spells CASSERERQPQHF. The CDR3 DNA reads as TGTGCCAGCAGTGAAAGGGAGAGGCAGCCCCAGCATTTT.

In its sample, this clonotype was seen many times. The V gene is TRBV27, the J gene TRBJ2-7; D is ambiguous. This CDR3 has 14 amino acids. Germline V CDR1 and CDR2: MNHEY, SMNVEV (reference sequence). V lost 3 bases and J 0 bases, leaving 9 bases between the germline ends. The CDR3 is CASSFAVSSYEQYF. CDR3 sequence (DNA): TGTGCCAGCAGTTTTGCAGTGAGCTCCTACGAGCAGTACTTC.

The rearrangement uses TRBV18 and TRBJ2-3; no clear D gene. Deletions cut 0 bases from V and 2 bases from J, with 6 bases between. CDR3 length: 14 amino acids. CDR1 is KGHSH and CDR2 is LQKENI in the germline V gene. The CDR3 nucleotides read TGTGCCAGCTCACCACCTATAAACACAGATACGCAGTATTTT. The encoded protein is CASSPPINTDTQYF. Together with reference TRBV18 and TRBJ2-3, the CDR3 gives the full variable domain: NAGVMQNPRHLVRRRGQEARLRCSPMKGHSHVYWYRQLPEEGLKFMVYLQKENIIDESGMPKERFSAEFPKEGPSILRIQQVVRGDSAAYFCASSPPINTDTQYFGPGTRLTVL.

This chain links TRBV11-2 with TRBJ2-1; a possible D gene is TRBD2 (5 bases). This CDR3 contains 13 residues. Per germline, CDR1 SGHAT and CDR2 FQNNGV. Trimming removed 5 bases from V and 12 bases from J, with 17 bases in between. In nucleotides, the CDR3 is TGTGCCAGCAGCCCCTTGGGTAGCGAGGCGCAGTTCTTC. Its translation: CASSPLGSEAQFF.

This clonotype was picked up many times. V gene TRBV7-9 combines with J gene TRBJ1-4; possibly TRBD1 for D (6 bases). Germline CDR1 is SEHNR and CDR2 is FQNEAQ (reference sequence). Between the trimmed V and J ends, which lost 5 bases and 5 bases, there was a span of 12 bases. The CDR3 has 14 residues. Written as DNA, the CDR3 is TGTGCCAGCAGCCCCCAGGGGCCGAATGAAAAACTGTTTTTT. Residues: CASSPQGPNEKLFF.

The J gene is TRBJ2-4, the V gene TRBV28; 7 bases are a match to TRBD1. Germline values: CDR1 MDHEN, CDR2 SYDVKM. The CDR3 loop spans 13 amino acids. Germline trimming cut 5 bases from V and 6 bases from J; bases unmatched to any gene: 4. The CDR3 protein is CASSPQGVNIQYF. The DNA of the CDR3 is TGTGCCAGCAGTCCCCAGGGGGTAAACATTCAGTACTTC.

There are a few counts of this clonotype. The chain is built from TRBV6-2 or TRBV6-3 and TRBJ1-1; a weak D match, TRBD1 (6 bases). The V end lost 5 bases, the J end lost 4 bases, and 17 bases lay between the germline ends. CDR1 and CDR2 from the germline V gene are MNHEY and SVGEGT. The CDR3 has 15 residues. DNA of the CDR3: TGTGCCAGCAGTCACCAGAGGGACAAGACCACTGAAGCTTTCTTT. Its protein is CASSHQRDKTTEAFF.

This clonotype has at least ten counts. The CDR3 sequence is CASSQDTGGRPEAFF. In DNA, the CDR3 is TGCGCCAGCAGCCAAGACACAGGGGGAAGACCTGAAGCTTTCTTT. This rearrangement joins TRBV4-1 to TRBJ1-1; 8 bases match TRBD1. CDR3 length: 15 amino acids. With 0 bases clipped from V and 6 bases from J, the junction kept 6 bases outside the gene matches. Germline V gene lookup returns CDR1 MGHRA and CDR2 YSYEKL.

This clonotype was counted at least ten times. The gene calls are TRBV2 and TRBJ1-2; 7 bases line up with TRBD1. V lost 4 bases to trimming and J lost 5 bases; unmatched junction nucleotides: 4. Germline V gives CDR1 SNHLY, CDR2 FYNNEI. The CDR3 consists of 13 residues. The CDR3 loop reads CASSGTGVYGYTF. CDR3 nucleotides: TGTGCCAGCAGTGGAACAGGGGTATATGGCTACACCTTC.

This clonotype was counted at least ten times. The chain employs TRBV12-3 or TRBV12-4 and TRBJ2-1; D unclear. V dropped 3 bases and J dropped 5 bases, with 14 bases sitting between them. The CDR3 loop spans 15 amino acids. The CDR3 DNA sequence: TGTGCCAGCAGTTTTCGGCGGTCCCCCCACAATGAGCAGTTCTTC. Translated: CASSFRRSPHNEQFF.